The TCR beta chain under discussion was sequenced for a study of shared clonotypes between healthy human individuals. This table comes from immunoSEQ multiplex PCR, and its TCRdb copy is limited to in-frame clones, with some not included. The sample lists roughly 2,500,000 clones, 80% to 95% seen once, with 0.35% to 0.45% in the top ten. V was clipped by 4 bases and J by 2 bases; unmatched bases: 18. Germline lookup yields CDR1 SGDLS and CDR2 YYNGEE. The CDR3 sequence is 21 residues long. This receptor was taken from a man aged 18 to 30 in good health. Some clones in this sample may be carry-over from other donors' samples. Sequenced input: naive CD4+ T cells from PBMCs. Subset: CD45RA+ positively selected. This chain joins TRBV9 and TRBJ2-1, with 13 bases that match TRBD2. The CDR3 loop is CASSRIPGTSGINSAYNEQFF. In DNA form, the CDR3 reads TGTGCCAGCAGCAGAATCCCCGGGACTAGCGGGATTAATAGTGCCTACAATGAGCAGTTCTTC. The full variable domain, rest sourced from reference TRBV9 and TRBJ2-1, is DSGVTQTPKHLITATGQRVTLRCSPRSGDLSVYWYQQSLDQGLQFLIQYYNGEERAKGNILERFSAQQFPDLHSELNLSSLELGDSALYFCASSRIPGTSGINSAYNEQFFGPGTRLTVL.